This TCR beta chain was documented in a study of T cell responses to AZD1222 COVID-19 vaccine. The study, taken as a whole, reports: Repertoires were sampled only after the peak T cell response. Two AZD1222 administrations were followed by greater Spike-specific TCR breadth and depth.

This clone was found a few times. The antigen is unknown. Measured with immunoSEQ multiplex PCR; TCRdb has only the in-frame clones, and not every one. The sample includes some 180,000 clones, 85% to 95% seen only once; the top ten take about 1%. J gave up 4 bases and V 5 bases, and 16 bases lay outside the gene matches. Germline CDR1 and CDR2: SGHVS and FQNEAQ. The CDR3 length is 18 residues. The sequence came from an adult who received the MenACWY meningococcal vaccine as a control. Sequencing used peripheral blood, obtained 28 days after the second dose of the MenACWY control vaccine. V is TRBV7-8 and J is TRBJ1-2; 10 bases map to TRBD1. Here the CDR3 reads CASSPSGTGASKLYGYTF. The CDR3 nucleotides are TGTGCCAGCAGCCCTAGCGGGACAGGGGCCTCTAAACTCTATGGCTACACCTTC.